This passage covers 14 T cell receptor beta chains from one sample sequenced in a study of shared clonotypes between healthy human individuals. Clones were read by immunoSEQ multiplex PCR, and TCRdb kept only the in-frame ones, dropping some. The sample holds around 2,100,000 clones, about 95% seen once. Naive CD8 cells lacked CD45RO and underwent positive selection for CCR7, leaving out terminally differentiated effector memory CD45RA+ cells. Sequencing input: naive CD8+ T cells sorted from blood. Every receptor here comes from a man aged 18 to 29 in good health.

The rearrangement links TRBV28 to TRBJ1-6; 7 positions agree with TRBD1. Germline V gene data show CDR1 as MDHEN and CDR2 as SYDVKM. This CDR3 is 16 amino acids long. V was clipped by 8 bases and J by 4 bases; unmatched bases: 11. The CDR3 DNA reads TGTGCCAGCCGTAACAGGGGTGAGGGGTATAATTCACCCCTCCACTTT. This translates into CASRNRGEGYNSPLHF. Variable domain in full (rest from reference TRBV28 and TRBJ1-6): DVKVTQSSRYLVKRTGEKVFLECVQDMDHENMFWYRQDPGLGLRLIYFSYDVKMKEKGDIPEGYSVSREKKERFSLILESASTNQTSMYLCASRNRGEGYNSPLHFGNGTRLTVT.

The genes are TRBV4-1 and TRBJ1-2; no definite D call. The germline V gene encodes CDR1 MGHRA and CDR2 YSYEKL. Trimming took 0 bases from V and 1 from J, leaving 3 bases between them. The CDR3 sequence is 13 residues long. This CDR3 is CASSQDINYGYTF. CDR3 nucleotides: TGCGCCAGCAGCCAAGATATTAACTATGGCTACACCTTC.

The chain employs TRBV6-5 and TRBJ2-1; TRBD2 matches at 12 bases. The CDR3 loop spans 14 amino acids. Trimming took 2 bases from V and 9 from J; bases not matched to a gene: 2. Germline V gene lookup returns CDR1 MNHEY and CDR2 SVGAGI. This CDR3 reads CASSYGLAGREQFF. CDR3 nucleotide sequence: TGTGCCAGCAGTTACGGACTAGCGGGACGTGAGCAGTTCTTC.

The chain is built from TRBV10-2 and TRBJ2-7; TRBD1 aligns across 7 bases. The CDR3 has 13 residues. Germline CDR1 is WSHSY and CDR2 is SAAADI. The ends lost 8 bases at V and 4 bases at J; junction bases unmatched: 8. The CDR3 spells CASQGDSFYEQYF. In DNA form, the CDR3 reads TGCGCCAGCCAAGGGGACAGCTTTTACGAGCAGTACTTC.

Turning to this clone: Other DNA sequences from this sample encode an identical CDR3 as well. The rearrangement links TRBV13 to TRBJ1-1; D is undetermined. Between the trimmed V and J ends, which lost 3 bases and 5 bases, there was a span of 7 bases. The length of the CDR3 is 12 residues. CDR1 PRHDT and CDR2 FYEKMQ come from the germline V gene (reference sequence). The DNA for the CDR3 is TGTGCCAGCAGCTTTGAGGGAACTGAAGCTTTCTTT. Encoded protein: CASSFEGTEAFF. The whole variable domain, filled in from reference TRBV13 and TRBJ1-1, reads AAGVIQSPRHLIKEKRETATLKCYPIPRHDTVYWYQQGPGQDPQFLISFYEKMQSDKGSIPDRFSAQQFSDYHSELNMSSLELGDSALYFCASSFEGTEAFFGQGTRLTVV.

This clone has just one count. J is TRBJ2-1 and V is TRBV27; TRBD2 aligns across 14 bases. The germline gives CDR1 MNHEY, CDR2 SMNVEV (reference sequence). The J segment lost 5 bases and the V segment lost 2 bases, leaving 8 bases of the junction unmatched. The CDR3 is made up of 18 amino acids. The CDR3 loop reads CASSLRGLAGVADNEQFF. The DNA for the CDR3 is TGTGCCAGCAGTTTACGGGGACTAGCGGGAGTCGCGGACAATGAGCAGTTCTTC.

In this sample, this clone turned up once. This CDR3 is also generated by other DNA sequences in the sample. The chain has TRBV5-4 and TRBJ2-3, with D possibly being TRBD2 (6 bases). Trimming left V 1 base short and J 1 base short, with 7 bases between. Germline V gene sequence: CDR1 SGHNT, CDR2 YYREEE (reference sequence). The CDR3 length is 14 residues. CDR3 coding DNA: TGTGCCAGCAGCTTGTGGGGGGGCACAGATACGCAGTATTTT. Residues: CASSLWGGTDTQYF.

The chain is built from TRBV7-9 and TRBJ2-4; 13 bases are shared with TRBD2. Germline CDR1 SEHNR, CDR2 FQNEAQ (reference sequence). V lost 5 bases and J lost 5; bases outside the gene matches: 6. This CDR3 is 16 amino acids long. CDR3 DNA: TGTGCCAGCAGCCGAGGACTAGCGGGAGTCCAAAACATTCAGTACTTC. It yields the protein CASSRGLAGVQNIQYF.

Notes on this clone: Other DNA sequences in the sample encode the same CDR3. The chain has TRBV27 and TRBJ1-1, with no clear D. Germline CDR1 reads MNHEY; CDR2 reads SMNVEV (reference sequence). The CDR3 runs to 13 residues. V was pared by 6 bases and J by 0 bases, with 8 bases between. This chain's CDR3 is CASRGGMNTEAFF. The CDR3 DNA sequence: TGTGCCAGCAGGGGCGGGATGAACACTGAAGCTTTCTTT.

The rearrangement uses TRBV27 and TRBJ2-1, with D possibly matching TRBD2 (6 bases). Deletions cut 5 bases from V and 9 bases from J, with 17 bases between. CDR1 and CDR2 from the germline V gene are MNHEY and SMNVEV (reference sequence). The CDR3 consists of 14 residues. The CDR3: CASSPGLPRAEQFF. The CDR3, as DNA: TGTGCCAGCAGTCCGGGACTCCCCCGCGCTGAGCAGTTCTTC.

For the CDR3, the DNA is TGTGCCAGCAGCTTTGACAGCGTAAATCCCGGGGAGCTGTTTTTT. Amino acids: CASSFDSVNPGELFF. This chain joins TRBV5-6 and TRBJ2-2; weak D call: TRBD1 (5 bases). V was trimmed by 2 bases and J by 6 bases, leaving 14 bases between them. Germline V gene data show CDR1 as SGHDT and CDR2 as YYEEEE. The CDR3 is 15 amino acids.

The chain uses TRBV4-3 and TRBJ2-7; a weak D match, TRBD1 (6 bases). The germline V gene has CDR1 LGHNA and CDR2 YSLEER. The length of the CDR3 is 14 residues. V was shortened by 5 bases and J by 4 bases, with 15 bases between the two germline ends. The CDR3 reads CASSTAGVGYEQYF. The CDR3 DNA follows: TGCGCCAGCAGCACGGCAGGGGTCGGGTACGAGCAGTACTTC.

The chain carries TRBV27 and TRBJ1-5; D unresolved. Trimming took off 2 bases at V and 5 bases at J, with 10 bases between the two ends. CDR1 and CDR2 from the germline V gene are MNHEY and SMNVEV (reference sequence). CDR3 size: 14 residues. This chain's CDR3 is CASSLAGSHQPQHF. CDR3 nucleotide sequence: TGTGCCAGCAGTTTAGCCGGGTCCCATCAGCCCCAGCATTTT.

The genes are TRBV12-5 and TRBJ2-2, with a tentative D call TRBD1 (5 bases). The ends were cut back, 1 base at V and 4 bases at J, with 13 bases in the middle. The CDR3 sequence is 16 residues long. Germline V gene lookup returns CDR1 LGHNT and CDR2 FRNRAP. The DNA of the CDR3 is TGTGCTAGTGGTTTGGATATAGAGACAGCCACCGGGGAGCTGTTTTTT. Translated: CASGLDIETATGELFF.